This T cell receptor (beta chain) was identified during a study of blood T cell repertoires in COVID-19. Study-wide background: Samples representing acute and convalescent COVID-19 were sourced from the United States, Italy and Spain. In each case, the material was cDNA or gDNA derived from T cells, B-cell-depleted T cells, or PBMCs.

As processed by the authors: Amplification of reference gene primers was used by the study to estimate nucleated cell counts. The protocol was immunoSEQ multiplex PCR, while the TCRdb copy is restricted to in-frame clones and leaves out a portion. That table gives V, J and clone size, and the DNA gave D and trimming. The sample has approximately 110,000 clones; about 82% are singletons. J was trimmed by 8 bases and V by 0 bases; bases with no gene match: 8. The CDR3 is made up of 16 amino acids. The germline V gene encodes CDR1 SGHDT and CDR2 YYEEEE. The chain is built from TRBV5-6 and TRBJ1-4; 9 bases map to TRBD1. Material for sequencing was peripheral blood. The clonotype originates from a human donor in a cohort sampled during active COVID-19. DNA for the CDR3: TGTGCCAGCAGCTTGGGGGCTGGGACAGGGTTGGAAAAACTGTTTTTT. Encoded protein: CASSLGAGTGLEKLFF.